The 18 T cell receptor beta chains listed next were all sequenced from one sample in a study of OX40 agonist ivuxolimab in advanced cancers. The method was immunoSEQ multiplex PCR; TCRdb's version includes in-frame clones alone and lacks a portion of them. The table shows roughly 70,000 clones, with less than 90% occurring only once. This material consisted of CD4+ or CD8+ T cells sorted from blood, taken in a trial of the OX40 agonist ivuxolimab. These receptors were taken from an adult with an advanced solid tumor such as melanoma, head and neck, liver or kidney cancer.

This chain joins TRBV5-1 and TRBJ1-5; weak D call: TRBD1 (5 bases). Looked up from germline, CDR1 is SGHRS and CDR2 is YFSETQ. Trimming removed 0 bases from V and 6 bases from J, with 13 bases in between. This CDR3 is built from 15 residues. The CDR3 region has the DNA TGCGCCAGCAGCTTGGGAACTCGGGACGGTCAGCCCCAGCATTTT. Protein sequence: CASSLGTRDGQPQHF.

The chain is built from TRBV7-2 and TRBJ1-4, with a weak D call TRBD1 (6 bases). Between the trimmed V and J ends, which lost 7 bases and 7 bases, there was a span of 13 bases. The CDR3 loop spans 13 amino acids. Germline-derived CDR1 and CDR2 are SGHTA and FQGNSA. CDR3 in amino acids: CASTTGWGEKLFF. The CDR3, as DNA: TGTGCCAGCACCACAGGGTGGGGTGAAAAACTGTTTTTT.

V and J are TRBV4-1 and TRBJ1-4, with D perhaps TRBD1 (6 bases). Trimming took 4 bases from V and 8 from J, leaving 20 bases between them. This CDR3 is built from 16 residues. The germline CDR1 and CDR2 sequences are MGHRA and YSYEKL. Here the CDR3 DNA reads TGCGCCAGCAGCCGCCCAAACAGGGACCTTGACGAAAAACTGTTTTTT. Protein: CASSRPNRDLDEKLFF.

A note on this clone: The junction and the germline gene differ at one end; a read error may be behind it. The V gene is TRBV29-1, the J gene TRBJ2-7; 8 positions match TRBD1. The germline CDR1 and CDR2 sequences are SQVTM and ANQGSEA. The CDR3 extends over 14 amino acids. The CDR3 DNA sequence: TGCAGCGTCCGCGGCGACAGGGGTTCCTACAAGCAGTACTTC. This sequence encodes CSVRGDRGSYKQYF.

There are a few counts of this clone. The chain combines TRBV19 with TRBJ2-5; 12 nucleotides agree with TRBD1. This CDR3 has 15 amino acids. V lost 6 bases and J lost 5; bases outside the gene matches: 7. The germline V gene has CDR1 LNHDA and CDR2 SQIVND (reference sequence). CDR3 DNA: TGTGCCAGTAGGACCGGGACAGGGGGCTCTGAGACCCAGTACTTC. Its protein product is CASRTGTGGSETQYF.

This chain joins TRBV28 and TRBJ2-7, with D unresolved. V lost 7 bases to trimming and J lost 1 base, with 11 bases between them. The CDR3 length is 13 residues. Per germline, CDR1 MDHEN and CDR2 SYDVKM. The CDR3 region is CASTKSSSYEQYF. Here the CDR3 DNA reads TGTGCCAGCACAAAGAGCTCTTCCTACGAGCAGTACTTC.

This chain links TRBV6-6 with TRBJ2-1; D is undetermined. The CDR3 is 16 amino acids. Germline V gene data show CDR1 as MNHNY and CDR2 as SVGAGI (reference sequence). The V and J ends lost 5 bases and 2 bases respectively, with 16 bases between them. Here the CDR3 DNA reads TGTGCCAGCAGTCCCCGGGTGTCCGGAACCTACAATGAGCAGTTCTTC. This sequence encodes CASSPRVSGTYNEQFF.

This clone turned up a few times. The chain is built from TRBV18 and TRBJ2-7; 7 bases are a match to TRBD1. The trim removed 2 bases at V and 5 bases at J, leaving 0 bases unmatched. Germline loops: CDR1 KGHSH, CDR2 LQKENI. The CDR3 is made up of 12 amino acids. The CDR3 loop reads CASSPDRDEQYF. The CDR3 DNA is TGTGCCAGCTCACCAGACAGGGACGAGCAGTACTTC.

CDR3 loop: CASSQGGASYNEQFF. The CDR3 DNA is TGCGCCAGCAGTCAAGGGGGCGCTTCCTACAATGAGCAGTTCTTC. The chain links TRBV5-1 to TRBJ2-1; 7 bases align to TRBD1. Unmatched junction bases numbered 6, after V lost 5 bases and J lost 1 base. The germline V gene encodes CDR1 SGHRS and CDR2 YFSETQ. The CDR3 runs to 15 residues.

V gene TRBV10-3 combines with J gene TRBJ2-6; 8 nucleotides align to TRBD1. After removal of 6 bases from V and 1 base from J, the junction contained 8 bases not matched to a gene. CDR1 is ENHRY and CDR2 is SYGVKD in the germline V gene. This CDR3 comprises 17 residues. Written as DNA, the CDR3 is TGTGCCATCAGCGACAGGGGAATGGGTTCTGGGGCCAACGTCCTGACTTTC. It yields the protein CAISDRGMGSGANVLTF.

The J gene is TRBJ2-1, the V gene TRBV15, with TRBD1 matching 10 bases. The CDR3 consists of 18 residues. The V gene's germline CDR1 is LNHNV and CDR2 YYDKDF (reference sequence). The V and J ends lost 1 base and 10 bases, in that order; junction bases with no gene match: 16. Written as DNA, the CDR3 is TGTGCCACCAGCAGAGGATCCTCCTCCGGGACAGGGGCCGGGGAGCAGTTCTTC. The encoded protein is CATSRGSSSGTGAGEQFF. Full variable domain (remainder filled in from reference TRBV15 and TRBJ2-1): DAMVIQNPRYQVTQFGKPVTLSCSQTLNHNVMYWYQQKSSQAPKLLFHYYDKDFNNEADTPDNFQSRRPNTSFCFLDIRSPGLGDTAMYLCATSRGSSSGTGAGEQFFGPGTRLTVL.

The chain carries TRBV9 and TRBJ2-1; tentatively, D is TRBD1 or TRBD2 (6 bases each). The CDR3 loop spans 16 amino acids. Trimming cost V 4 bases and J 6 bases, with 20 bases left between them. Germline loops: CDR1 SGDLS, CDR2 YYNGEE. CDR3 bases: TGTGCCAGCAGCCTCTCGTGGGGGGCCCTCAGCAATGAGCAGTTCTTC. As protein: CASSLSWGALSNEQFF.

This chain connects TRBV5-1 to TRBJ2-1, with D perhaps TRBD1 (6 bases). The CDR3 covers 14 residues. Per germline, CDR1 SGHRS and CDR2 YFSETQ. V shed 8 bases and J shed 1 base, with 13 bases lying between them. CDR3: CASEQGYSYNEQFF. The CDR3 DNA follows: TGCGCCAGTGAACAGGGATATTCCTACAATGAGCAGTTCTTC.

For the CDR3, the DNA is TGTGCCTGGCGGACTACGAATGAGCAGTTCTTC. This translates into CAWRTTNEQFF. V usage is TRBV30 and J usage is TRBJ2-1; tentatively, D is TRBD2 (6 bases). V lost 5 bases and J lost 7, with 9 bases in between. The CDR3 spans 11 residues. From germline, CDR1 is GTSNPN and CDR2 SVGIG (reference sequence).

The CDR3 is CASSLGGAEQPQHF. The CDR3 DNA reads as TGTGCCAGCAGCCTCGGAGGGGCCGAACAGCCCCAGCATTTT. This rearrangement joins TRBV28 to TRBJ1-5, with D possibly being TRBD1 (5 bases). CDR3 length equals 14 residues. Trimming cost V 6 bases and J 7 bases, with 16 bases left between them. The germline CDR1 and CDR2 sequences are MDHEN and SYDVKM. The full variable domain, in which reference TRBV28 and TRBJ1-5 provide the parts outside the CDR3, is DVKVTQSSRYLVKRTGEKVFLECVQDMDHENMFWYRQDPGLGLRLIYFSYDVKMKEKGDIPEGYSVSREKKERFSLILESASTNQTSMYLCASSLGGAEQPQHFGDGTRLSIL.

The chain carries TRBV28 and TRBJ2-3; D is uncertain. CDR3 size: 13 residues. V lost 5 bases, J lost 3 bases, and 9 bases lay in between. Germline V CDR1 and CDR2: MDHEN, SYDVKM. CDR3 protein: CASSPPSTDTQYF. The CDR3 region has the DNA TGTGCCAGCAGTCCCCCTTCGACAGATACGCAGTATTTT.

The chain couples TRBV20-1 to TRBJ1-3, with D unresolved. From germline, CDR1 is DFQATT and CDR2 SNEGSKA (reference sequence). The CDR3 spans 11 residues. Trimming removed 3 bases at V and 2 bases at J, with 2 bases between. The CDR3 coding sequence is TGCAGTGCTAGTCCTGGAAACACCATATATTTT. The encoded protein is CSASPGNTIYF.

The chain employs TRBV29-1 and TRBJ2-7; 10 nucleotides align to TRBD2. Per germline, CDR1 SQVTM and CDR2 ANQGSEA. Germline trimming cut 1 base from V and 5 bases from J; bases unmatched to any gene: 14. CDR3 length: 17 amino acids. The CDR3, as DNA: TGCAGCGTTGAAGTATCAGGGACTAGCGCCCCTCCCCACGAGCAGTACTTC. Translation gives CSVEVSGTSAPPHEQYF.